The 15 T cell receptor beta chains given below trace back to one sample, sequenced in a study of blood T cell repertoires in COVID-19. Produced via immunoSEQ multiplex PCR; TCRdb's table is partial and in-frame only. The sample lists 95,000 to 150,000 clones, 60% to 85% seen once, with 0.65% to 0.95% in the top ten. The sample comprised peripheral blood. The receptors here all came from a human donor with acute or convalescent COVID-19. The donor label of this sample is uncertain.

This chain uses TRBV28 with TRBJ1-1, with D unresolved. With 7 bases removed from V and 0 bases from J, the gap between germline ends came to 9 bases. The CDR3 loop spans 13 amino acids. CDR1 is MDHEN and CDR2 is SYDVKM in the germline V gene. This chain's CDR3 is CASMTLMNTEAFF. As DNA, the CDR3 is TGTGCCAGCATGACACTCATGAACACTGAAGCTTTCTTT. Combining the CDR3 with reference TRBV28 and TRBJ1-1 gives the whole variable domain DVKVTQSSRYLVKRTGEKVFLECVQDMDHENMFWYRQDPGLGLRLIYFSYDVKMKEKGDIPEGYSVSREKKERFSLILESASTNQTSMYLCASMTLMNTEAFFGQGTRLTVV.

V and J are TRBV7-8 and TRBJ2-2; TRBD2 matches 11 bases. The CDR3 covers 18 residues. Germline V gene data show CDR1 as SGHVS and CDR2 as FQNEAQ. Trimming took 3 bases from V and 0 from J; bases not matched to a gene: 6. The CDR3 region is CASSFGLAGSANTGELFF. The CDR3 coding sequence is TGTGCCAGCAGCTTCGGACTAGCGGGTTCCGCGAACACCGGGGAGCTGTTTTTT.

V usage is TRBV4-1 and J usage is TRBJ1-2; 9 bases are a match to TRBD1. With V trimmed by 1 base and J by 8 bases, 11 bases remained unmatched. This CDR3 is built from 16 residues. Germline V gene lookup returns CDR1 MGHRA and CDR2 YSYEKL. The CDR3 is CASSQGELTGGSGYTF. CDR3 sequence (DNA): TGCGCCAGCAGCCAAGGGGAGCTAACAGGGGGCAGCGGCTACACCTTC.

J is TRBJ1-5 and V is TRBV18, with D uncertain. Per germline, CDR1 KGHSH and CDR2 LQKENI. Trimming removed 8 bases at V and 4 bases at J, with 15 bases between. The CDR3 extends over 14 amino acids. CDR3 bases: TGTGCCAGCACAACCGAGAGGGTAAATCAGCCCCAGCATTTT. Translating it yields CASTTERVNQPQHF. Variable domain in full (rest from reference TRBV18 and TRBJ1-5): NAGVMQNPRHLVRRRGQEARLRCSPMKGHSHVYWYRQLPEEGLKFMVYLQKENIIDESGMPKERFSAEFPKEGPSILRIQQVVRGDSAAYFCASTTERVNQPQHFGDGTRLSIL.

This rearrangement joins TRBV5-1 to TRBJ1-4, with D uncertain. V lost 0 bases to trimming and J lost 4 bases, with 10 bases between them. Germline V lookup: CDR1 SGHRS, CDR2 YFSETQ. This CDR3 comprises 15 residues. The CDR3 protein is CASSLVAGFNEKLFF. The CDR3, as DNA: TGCGCCAGCAGCTTGGTGGCAGGCTTTAATGAAAAACTGTTTTTT.

The chain links TRBV10-2 to TRBJ2-7; 8 bases agree with TRBD1. V was pared by 9 bases and J by 2 bases, with 6 bases of the junction left unmatched. Germline V gene data show CDR1 as WSHSY and CDR2 as SAAADI. The CDR3 extends over 13 amino acids. This chain's CDR3 is CASRKQGAYEQYF. The CDR3 nucleotides are TGCGCCAGTCGAAAACAGGGGGCCTACGAGCAGTACTTC.

This chain links TRBV19 with TRBJ2-1, with 11 bases that match TRBD1. V was pared by 5 bases and J by 0 bases, with 6 bases of the junction left unmatched. This CDR3 is built from 17 residues. Germline CDR1 LNHDA, CDR2 SQIVND (reference sequence). CDR3 sequence: CASSRWDRGGSYNEQFF. The CDR3, as DNA: TGTGCCAGTAGTCGCTGGGACAGGGGGGGCTCCTACAATGAGCAGTTCTTC. Full variable domain (missing parts from reference TRBV19 and TRBJ2-1): DGGITQSPKYLFRKEGQNVTLSCEQNLNHDAMYWYRQDPGQGLRLIYYSQIVNDFQKGDIAEGYSVSREKKESFPLTVTSAQKNPTAFYLCASSRWDRGGSYNEQFFGPGTRLTVL.

The CDR3 DNA follows: TGTGCCAGCAGCTCCACAGGTAATCAGCCCCAGCATTTT. It is translated as CASSSTGNQPQHF. V is TRBV7-9 and J is TRBJ1-5; D perhaps matches TRBD1 (5 bases). CDR3 length equals 13 residues. CDR1 is SEHNR, CDR2 FQNEAQ, per germline (reference sequence). The V end was cut by 4 bases, the J end by 4 bases, with 8 bases between.

The CDR3 loop reads CASSEGAGNTIYF. CDR3 in DNA: TGCGCCAGCAGCGAGGGGGCAGGAAACACCATATATTTT. V gene TRBV5-1 combines with J gene TRBJ1-3; TRBD1 aligns across 7 bases. CDR1 SGHRS and CDR2 YFSETQ come from the germline V gene. This CDR3 is 13 amino acids long. J lost 4 bases, V lost 4 bases, and 2 bases had no gene match.

The chain uses TRBV9 and TRBJ1-6, with 9 positions matching TRBD1. V shed 2 bases, J shed 7 bases, and the junction held 4 bases outside the gene matches. The CDR3 is 15 amino acids. CDR1 SGDLS and CDR2 YYNGEE come from the germline V gene. The CDR3, as DNA: TGTGCCAGCAGCGTCGACAGGGGGAAGAATTCACCCCTCCACTTT. It translates to CASSVDRGKNSPLHF.

This chain links TRBV29-1 with TRBJ2-6; the match to TRBD1 covers 7 bases. The CDR3 is 16 residues long. V was clipped by 6 bases and J by 0 bases; unmatched bases: 8. Germline loops: CDR1 SQVTM, CDR2 ANQGSEA. CDR3 DNA sequence: TGCAGCGTGATACAGGGGCCAACCTCTGGGGCCAACGTCCTGACTTTC. It translates to CSVIQGPTSGANVLTF.

There are a few counts of this clone. As DNA, the CDR3 is TGCAGCGTTGAGAGGTTGAACACTGAAGCTTTCTTT. It specifies CSVERLNTEAFF. The chain has TRBV29-1 and TRBJ1-1; D is unresolved. CDR3 length: 12 amino acids. Germline V CDR1 and CDR2: SQVTM, ANQGSEA. Trimming pared 3 bases from V and 0 bases from J, leaving 5 bases between.

The genes are TRBV10-3 and TRBJ2-2, with 7 bases that match TRBD2. Germline assignment: CDR1 ENHRY and CDR2 SYGVKD. Germline trimming cut 6 bases from V and 6 bases from J; bases unmatched to any gene: 7. The CDR3 is 14 amino acids. In DNA, the CDR3 is TGTGCCATCAGCGATCGGGGGGTGTCCGGGGAGCTGTTTTTT. This codes for CAISDRGVSGELFF.

The sample holds one count of this clone. The chain employs TRBV19 and TRBJ2-2, with D tentatively TRBD1 (5 bases). The germline CDR1 and CDR2 sequences are LNHDA and SQIVND (reference sequence). V was trimmed by 0 bases and J by 5 bases, leaving 13 bases between them. CDR3 length: 16 amino acids. The CDR3 loop reads CASSIDRTGRTGELFF. The CDR3 DNA sequence: TGTGCCAGTAGTATAGATCGCACAGGTAGAACCGGGGAGCTGTTTTTT.

The chain is built from TRBV14 and TRBJ2-5; 9 bases match TRBD1. The trim removed 0 bases at V and 5 bases at J, leaving 13 bases unmatched. CDR1 and CDR2 (germline): SGHDN, FVKESK. The CDR3 is made up of 18 amino acids. The CDR3 reads CASSQDLTRGQGWETQYF. CDR3 DNA: TGTGCCAGCAGCCAAGATTTGACCCGTGGACAGGGGTGGGAGACCCAGTACTTC.